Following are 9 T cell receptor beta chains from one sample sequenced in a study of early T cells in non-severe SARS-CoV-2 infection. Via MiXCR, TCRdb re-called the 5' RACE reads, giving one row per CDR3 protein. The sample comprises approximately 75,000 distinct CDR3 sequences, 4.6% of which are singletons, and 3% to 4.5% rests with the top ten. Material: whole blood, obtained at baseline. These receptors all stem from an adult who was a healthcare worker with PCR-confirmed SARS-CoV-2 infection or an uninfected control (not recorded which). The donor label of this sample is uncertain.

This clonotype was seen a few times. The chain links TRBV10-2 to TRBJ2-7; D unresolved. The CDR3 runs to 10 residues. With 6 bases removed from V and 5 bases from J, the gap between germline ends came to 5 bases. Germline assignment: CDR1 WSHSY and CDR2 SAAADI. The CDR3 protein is CASRENEQYF. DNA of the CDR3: TGCGCCAGCAGGGAAAACGAGCAGTACTTC.

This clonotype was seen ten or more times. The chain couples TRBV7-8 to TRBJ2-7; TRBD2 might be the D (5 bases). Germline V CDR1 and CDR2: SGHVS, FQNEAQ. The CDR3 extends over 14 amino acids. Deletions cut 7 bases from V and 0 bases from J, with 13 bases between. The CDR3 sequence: CASTILRDSYEQYF. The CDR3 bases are TGTGCCAGCACAATCCTCCGGGACTCCTACGAGCAGTACTTC. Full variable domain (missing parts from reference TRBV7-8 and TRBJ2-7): GAGVSQSPRYKVAKRGQDVALRCDPISGHVSLFWYQQALGQGPEFLTYFQNEAQLDKSGLPSDRFFAERPEGSVSTLKIQRTQQEDSAVYLCASTILRDSYEQYFGPGTRLTVT.

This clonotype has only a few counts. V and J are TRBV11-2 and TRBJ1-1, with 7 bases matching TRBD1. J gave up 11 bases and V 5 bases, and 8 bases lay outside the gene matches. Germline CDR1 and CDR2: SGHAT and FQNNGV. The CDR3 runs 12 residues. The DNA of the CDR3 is TGTGCCAGCAGCCTAAGACAGGGAAGGGCTTTCTTT. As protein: CASSLRQGRAFF.

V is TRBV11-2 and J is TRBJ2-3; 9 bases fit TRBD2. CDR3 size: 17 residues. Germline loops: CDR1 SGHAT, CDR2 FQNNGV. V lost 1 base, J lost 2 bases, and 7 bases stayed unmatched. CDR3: CASSLGAGGLSTDTQYF. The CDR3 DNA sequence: TGTGCCAGCAGCTTAGGAGCGGGGGGACTATCCACAGATACGCAGTATTTT.

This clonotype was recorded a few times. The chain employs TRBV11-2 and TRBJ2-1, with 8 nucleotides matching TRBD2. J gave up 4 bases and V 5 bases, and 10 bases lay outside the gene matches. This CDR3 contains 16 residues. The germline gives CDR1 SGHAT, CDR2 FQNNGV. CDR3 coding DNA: TGTGCCAGCAGCCCCACGGTAGCGGGGTTTTACAATGAGCAGTTCTTC. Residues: CASSPTVAGFYNEQFF. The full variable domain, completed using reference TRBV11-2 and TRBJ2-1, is EAGVAQSPRYKIIEKRQSVAFWCNPISGHATLYWYQQILGQGPKLLIQFQNNGVVDDSQLPKDRFSAERLKGVDSTLKIQPAKLEDSAVYLCASSPTVAGFYNEQFFGPGTRLTVL.

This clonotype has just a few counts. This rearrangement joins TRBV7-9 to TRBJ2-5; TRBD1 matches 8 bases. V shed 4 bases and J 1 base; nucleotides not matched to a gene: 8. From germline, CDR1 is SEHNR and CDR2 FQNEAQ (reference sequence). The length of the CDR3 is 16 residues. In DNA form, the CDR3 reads TGTGCCAGCAGCTCCCCGACCGACAGGGGCCAAGAGACCCAGTACTTC. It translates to CASSSPTDRGQETQYF. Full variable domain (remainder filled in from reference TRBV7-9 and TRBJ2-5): DTGVSQNPRHKITKRGQNVTFRCDPISEHNRLYWYRQTLGQGPEFLTYFQNEAQLEKSRLLSDRFSAERPKGSFSTLEIQRTEQGDSAMYLCASSSPTDRGQETQYFGPGTRLLVL.

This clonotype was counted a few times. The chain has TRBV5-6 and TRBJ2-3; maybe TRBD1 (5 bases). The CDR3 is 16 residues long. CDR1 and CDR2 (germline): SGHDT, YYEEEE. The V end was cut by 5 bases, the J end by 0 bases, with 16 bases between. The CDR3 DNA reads TGTGCCAGCAGGGAGACAGCGAACCCTAGCACAGATACGCAGTATTTT. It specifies CASRETANPSTDTQYF.

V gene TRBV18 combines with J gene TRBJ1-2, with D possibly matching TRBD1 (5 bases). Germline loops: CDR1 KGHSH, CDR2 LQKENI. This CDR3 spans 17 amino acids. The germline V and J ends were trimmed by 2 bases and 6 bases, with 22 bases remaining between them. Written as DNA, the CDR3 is TGTGCCAGCTCACCAAACGTCGGGGCCTTAGGCGGGGATGGCTACACCTTC. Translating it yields CASSPNVGALGGDGYTF.

The CDR3 region has the DNA TGTGCCAGCAGTTTATCATTGGCAACTAATGAAAAACTGTTTTTT. Protein product: CASSLSLATNEKLFF. The genes are TRBV27 and TRBJ1-4; no firm D call. CDR3 size: 15 residues. Germline V gives CDR1 MNHEY, CDR2 SMNVEV (reference sequence). V lost 0 bases, J lost 0 bases, and 5 bases lay in between.